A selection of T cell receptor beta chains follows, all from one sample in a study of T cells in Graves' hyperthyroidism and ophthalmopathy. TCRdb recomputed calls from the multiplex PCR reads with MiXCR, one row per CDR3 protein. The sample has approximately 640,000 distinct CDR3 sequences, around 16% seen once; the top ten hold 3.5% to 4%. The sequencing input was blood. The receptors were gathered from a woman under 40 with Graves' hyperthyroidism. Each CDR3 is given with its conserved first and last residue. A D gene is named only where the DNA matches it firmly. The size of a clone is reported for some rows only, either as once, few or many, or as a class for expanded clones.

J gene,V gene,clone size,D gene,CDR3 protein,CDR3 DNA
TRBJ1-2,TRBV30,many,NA,CAWSQGYGYTF,TGTGCCTGGAGTCAGGGTTATGGCTACACCTTC
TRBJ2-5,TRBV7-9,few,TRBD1,CASSSTGWEETQYF,TGTGCCAGCAGCTCGACAGGGTGGGAAGAGACCCAGTACTTC
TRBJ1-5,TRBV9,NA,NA,CASSAHSGQPQHF,TGTGCCAGCAGCGCACACAGCGGTCAGCCCCAGCATTTT
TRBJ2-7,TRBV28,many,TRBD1,CASSLSFLARTGGAYEQYF,TGTGCCAGCAGTTTATCATTTCTAGCAAGGACAGGTGGAGCCTACGAGCAGTACTTC
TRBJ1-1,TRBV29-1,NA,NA,CSVDRYTEAFF,TGCAGCGTTGACAGGTACACTGAAGCTTTCTTT
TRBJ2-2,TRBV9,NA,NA,CASRPSGSGTGELFF,TGTGCCAGCAGGCCCAGTGGGAGCGGTACCGGGGAGCTGTTTTTT
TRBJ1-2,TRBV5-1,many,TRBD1,CASSLTGGDDGYTF,TGCGCCAGCAGCTTGACAGGGGGCGACGACGGCTACACCTTC
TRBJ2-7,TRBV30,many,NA,CACGTGYYEQYF,TGTGCCTGCGGTACAGGCTACTACGAGCAGTACTTC
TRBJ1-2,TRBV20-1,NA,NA,CSALQVNRNGYTF,TGCAGTGCTCTTCAAGTTAATCGGAATGGCTACACCTTC
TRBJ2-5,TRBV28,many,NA,CASSSTEKETQYF,TGTGCCAGCAGTTCGACAGAAAAAGAGACCCAGTACTTC
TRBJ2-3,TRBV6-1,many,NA,CASSEGHRGTQYF,TGTGCCAGCAGTGAAGGACACCGGGGAACGCAGTATTTT
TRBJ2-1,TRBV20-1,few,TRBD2,CSARRTSIYNEQFF,TGCAGTGCTAGGAGGACTAGCATCTACAATGAGCAGTTCTTC
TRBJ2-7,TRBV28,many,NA,CASSLTIYEQYF,TGTGCCAGCAGCCTTACCATTTACGAGCAGTACTTC
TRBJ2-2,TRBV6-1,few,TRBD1,CASSGTGYYAGELFF,TGTGCCAGCAGTGGGACAGGGTATTATGCCGGGGAGCTGTTTTTT
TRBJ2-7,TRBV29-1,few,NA,CSVEAMGGSYEQYF,TGCAGCGTTGAAGCGATGGGCGGTTCCTACGAGCAGTACTTC
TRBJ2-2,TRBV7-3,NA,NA,CASSFTGGATGELFF,TGTGCCAGCAGCTTTACAGGGGGGGCCACCGGGGAGCTGTTTTTT
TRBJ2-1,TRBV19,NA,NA,CASSIDPPDPWQFF,TGTGCCAGTAGTATAGATCCCCCGGACCCCTGGCAGTTCTTC
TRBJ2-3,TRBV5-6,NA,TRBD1,CASSLLFGTGSNQVTQYF,TGTGCCAGCAGCTTGTTGTTTGGGACAGGGTCGAACCAGGTTACGCAGTATTTT
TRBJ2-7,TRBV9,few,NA,CASSPRNSYEQYF,TGTGCCAGCAGCCCCCGGAACTCCTACGAGCAGTACTTC
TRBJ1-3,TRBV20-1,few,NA,CSARDPNRNGNTIYF,TGCAGTGCTAGAGATCCGAACAGAAACGGAAACACCATATATTTT
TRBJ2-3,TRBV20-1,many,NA,CSARPTGYTQYF,TGCAGTGCTAGACCGACAGGATATACGCAGTATTTT
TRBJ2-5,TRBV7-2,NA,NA,CASSRDSAQETQYF,TGTGCCAGCAGCCGAGACAGTGCTCAAGAGACCCAGTACTTC
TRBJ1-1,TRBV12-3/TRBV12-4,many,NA,CASSFRQFLMNTEAFF,TGTGCCAGCAGTTTTCGTCAGTTCCTCATGAACACTGAAGCTTTCTTT
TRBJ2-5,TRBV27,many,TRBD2,CASSLVASGSFGTQYF,TGTGCCAGCAGTTTGGTGGCTAGCGGGAGCTTTGGGACCCAGTACTTC
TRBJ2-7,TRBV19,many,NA,CASSFSYSFSYEQYF,TGTGCCAGTAGTTTTAGTTATTCATTCTCCTACGAGCAGTACTTC